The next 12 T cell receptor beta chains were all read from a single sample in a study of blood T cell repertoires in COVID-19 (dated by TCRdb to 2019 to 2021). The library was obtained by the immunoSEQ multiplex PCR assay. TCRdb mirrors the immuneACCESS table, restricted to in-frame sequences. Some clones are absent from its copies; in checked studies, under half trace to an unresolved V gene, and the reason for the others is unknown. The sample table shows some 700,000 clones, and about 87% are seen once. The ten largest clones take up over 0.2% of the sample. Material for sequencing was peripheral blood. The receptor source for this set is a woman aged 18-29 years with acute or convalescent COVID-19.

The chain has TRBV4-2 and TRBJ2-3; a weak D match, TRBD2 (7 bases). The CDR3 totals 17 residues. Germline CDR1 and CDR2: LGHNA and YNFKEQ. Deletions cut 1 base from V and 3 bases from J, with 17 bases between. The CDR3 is CASSQVQGGGGTDTQYF. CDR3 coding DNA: TGTGCCAGCAGCCAAGTTCAGGGAGGGGGGGGAACAGATACGCAGTATTTT.

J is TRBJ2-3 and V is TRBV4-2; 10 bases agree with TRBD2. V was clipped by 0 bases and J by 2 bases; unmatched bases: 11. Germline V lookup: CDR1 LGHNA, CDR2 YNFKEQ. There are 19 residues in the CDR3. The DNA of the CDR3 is TGTGCCAGCAGCCAAGAATCCAGCGGGGGGGTAGGGGCCACAGATACGCAGTATTTT. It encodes CASSQESSGGVGATDTQYF.

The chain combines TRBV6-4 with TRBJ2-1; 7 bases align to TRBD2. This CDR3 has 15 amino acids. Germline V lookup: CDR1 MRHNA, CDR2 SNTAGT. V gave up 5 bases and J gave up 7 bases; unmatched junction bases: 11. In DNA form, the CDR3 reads TGTGCCAGCAGTAACCGGGGAGGGATCGAAAATGAGCAGTTCTTC. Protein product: CASSNRGGIENEQFF.

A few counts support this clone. Here the CDR3 DNA reads TGTGCCAGCAGCTTCCCTAGCGGGGGTTCCTACAATGAGCAGTTCTTC. Its translation: CASSFPSGGSYNEQFF. This chain uses TRBV7-2 with TRBJ2-1, with 10 bases matching TRBD2. CDR3 size: 16 residues. From germline, CDR1 is SGHTA and CDR2 FQGNSA. V was clipped by 3 bases and J by 1 base; unmatched bases: 3. The complete variable domain, with remaining parts taken from reference TRBV7-2 and TRBJ2-1, reads GAGVSQSPSNKVTEKGKDVELRCDPISGHTALYWYRQSLGQGLEFLIYFQGNSAPDKSGLPSDRFSAERTGGSVSTLTIQRTQQEDSAVYLCASSFPSGGSYNEQFFGPGTRLTVL.

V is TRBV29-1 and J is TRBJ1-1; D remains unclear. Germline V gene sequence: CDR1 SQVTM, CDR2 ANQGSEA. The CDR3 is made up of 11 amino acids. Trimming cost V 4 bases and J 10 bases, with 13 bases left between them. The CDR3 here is CSVALMRGAFF. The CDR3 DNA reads TGCAGCGTTGCCCTCATGCGGGGAGCTTTCTTT.

CDR3 DNA: TGTGCCAGCAGTGACAACGGGGGGGCAAATGAGCAGTTCTTC. Translating it yields CASSDNGGANEQFF. The chain couples TRBV6-4 to TRBJ2-1, with 8 bases that match TRBD2. The CDR3 covers 14 residues. Trimming cost V 2 bases and J 7 bases; bases outside gene matches: 4. In germline, CDR1 is MRHNA, CDR2 SNTAGT.

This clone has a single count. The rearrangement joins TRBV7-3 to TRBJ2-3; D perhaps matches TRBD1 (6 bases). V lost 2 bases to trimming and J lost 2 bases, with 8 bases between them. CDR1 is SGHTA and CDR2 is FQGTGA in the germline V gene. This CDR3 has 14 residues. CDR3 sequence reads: CASSLGQFTDTQYF. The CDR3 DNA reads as TGTGCCAGCAGCTTAGGACAGTTCACAGATACGCAGTATTTT.

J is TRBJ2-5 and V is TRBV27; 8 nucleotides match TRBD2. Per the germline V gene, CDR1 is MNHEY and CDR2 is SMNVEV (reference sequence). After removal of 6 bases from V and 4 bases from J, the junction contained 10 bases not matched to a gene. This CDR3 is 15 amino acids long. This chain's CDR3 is CASRHESGGRETQYF. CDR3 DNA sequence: TGTGCCAGCAGGCATGAGAGCGGGGGTAGAGAGACCCAGTACTTC.

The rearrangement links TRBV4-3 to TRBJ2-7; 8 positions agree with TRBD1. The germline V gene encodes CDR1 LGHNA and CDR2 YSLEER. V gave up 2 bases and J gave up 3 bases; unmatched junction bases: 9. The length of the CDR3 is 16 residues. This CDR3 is CASSQLDKTGVYEQYF. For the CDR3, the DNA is TGCGCCAGCAGCCAACTCGACAAGACAGGGGTCTACGAGCAGTACTTC.

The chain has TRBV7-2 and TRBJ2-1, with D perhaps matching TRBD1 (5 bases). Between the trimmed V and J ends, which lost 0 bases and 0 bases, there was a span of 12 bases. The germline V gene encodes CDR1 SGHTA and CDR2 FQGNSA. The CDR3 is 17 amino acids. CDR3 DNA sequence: TGTGCCAGCAGCTTAGCAGGACAAAGGAGCTCCTACAATGAGCAGTTCTTC. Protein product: CASSLAGQRSSYNEQFF. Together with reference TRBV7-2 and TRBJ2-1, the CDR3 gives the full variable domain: GAGVSQSPSNKVTEKGKDVELRCDPISGHTALYWYRQSLGQGLEFLIYFQGNSAPDKSGLPSDRFSAERTGGSVSTLTIQRTQQEDSAVYLCASSLAGQRSSYNEQFFGPGTRLTVL.

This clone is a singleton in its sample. Written as DNA, the CDR3 is TGTGCCAGCAGCCAAGTCCCCCTGGGACTCTTCTACAATGAGCAGTTCTTC. Protein: CASSQVPLGLFYNEQFF. This sequence joins TRBV4-2 and TRBJ2-1; TRBD2 might be the D (6 bases). In germline, CDR1 is LGHNA, CDR2 YNFKEQ. The CDR3 consists of 17 residues. V lost 1 base and J 3 bases, leaving 16 bases between the germline ends.

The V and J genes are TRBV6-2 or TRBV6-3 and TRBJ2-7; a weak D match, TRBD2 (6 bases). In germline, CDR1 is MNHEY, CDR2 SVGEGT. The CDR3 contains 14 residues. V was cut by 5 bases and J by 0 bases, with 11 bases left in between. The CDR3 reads CASSPAGSSYEQYF. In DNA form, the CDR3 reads TGTGCCAGCAGTCCGGCGGGGAGCTCCTACGAGCAGTACTTC.